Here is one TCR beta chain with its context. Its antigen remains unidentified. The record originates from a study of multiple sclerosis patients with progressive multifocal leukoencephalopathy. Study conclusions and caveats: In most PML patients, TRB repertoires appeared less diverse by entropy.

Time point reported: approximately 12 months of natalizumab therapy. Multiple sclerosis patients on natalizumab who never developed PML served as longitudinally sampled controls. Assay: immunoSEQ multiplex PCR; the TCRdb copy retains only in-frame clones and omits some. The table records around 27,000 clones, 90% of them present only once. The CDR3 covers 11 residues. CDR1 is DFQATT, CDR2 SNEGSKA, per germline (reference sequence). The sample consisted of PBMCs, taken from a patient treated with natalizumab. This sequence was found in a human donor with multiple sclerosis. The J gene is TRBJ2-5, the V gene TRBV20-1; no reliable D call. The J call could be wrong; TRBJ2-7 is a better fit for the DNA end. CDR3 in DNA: TGCAGTGCTAGAAGCAGATACGAGCAGTACTTC. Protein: CSARSRYEQYF.